This T cell receptor (beta chain) came from a study of cytomegalovirus exposure and HLA in healthy donors. Study context: The same platform was used for the 110 or so validation repertoires as for the approximately 610 first-cohort repertoires, as reported in a later analysis.

This clone was seen a single time. Libraries were prepared by immunoSEQ multiplex PCR; TCRdb keeps only in-frame clonotypes and omits some of them. The data show about 160,000 clones, 85% to 90% seen once. Deletions cut 4 bases from V and 0 bases from J, with 8 bases between. Germline assignment: CDR1 SGHRS and CDR2 YFSETQ. The CDR3 totals 14 residues. The material sequenced was PBMCs. The V call is TRBV5-1, the J call TRBJ2-4; the D call may be TRBD1 or TRBD2 (5 bases each). This receptor was identified in a woman in her twenties or thirties in good health and CMV-seronegative. The CDR3 coding sequence is TGCGCCAGCAGCCCCGGGACAGCCAAAAACATTCAGTACTTC. It translates to CASSPGTAKNIQYF.